This is a list of T cell receptor beta chains from one sample in a study of blood T cell repertoires in COVID-19. Sequencing was performed with immunoSEQ multiplex PCR; in TCRdb, only in-frame clones are kept and a portion is missing. In the table there are roughly 66,000 clones, about 86% of which are singletons. Source material: peripheral blood. These TCRs come from a woman aged 55-70 years with acute or convalescent COVID-19. Each CDR3 is given without its conserved first and last residue.

v_call	cdr3_aa
TRBV7-9	ASSSRVARGGVTDTQY
TRBV18	ASSPVDRHGYT
TRBV27	ASSFRDAGGHSPLH
TRBV6-5	ASEGTVYGYT
TRBV12-3/TRBV12-4	ASSPVRGTEAF
TRBV2	ASRARTDSGNTIY
TRBV6-6	ASSLTGGSSYNEQF
TRBV5-1	ASRQTGDRYEQY
TRBV4-2	ASSQEGGNTIY
TRBV5-6	ASSLGQVDGYT
TRBV6-5	ASSYSSGVTEAF
TRBV5-1	ASSSPSGANTGELF
TRBV5-1	ASSLTGVEQF
TRBV7-9	ASSLVQGAYEQY
TRBV10-2	ASGRGQGPYEQY
TRBV10-3	ATKHRMNTEAF
TRBV4-1	ASATGTSGITDTQY
TRBV6-5	ASRTGTGMDNEQF
TRBV15	ATSRATSGGGSYSYNEQF
TRBV27	ASSLLGTGKPGANVLT
TRBV9	ASSVVPSSYNEQF
TRBV19	ASTRGSGNQPQH
TRBV5-6	ASSRNRVYEQY
TRBV5-1	ASSLSRGNTEAF
TRBV14	ASSARAVNEQF
TRBV5-1	ASSSGQGNAGELF
TRBV13	ASSFLQGHT
TRBV18	ASSPQTDYGYT
TRBV27	ASSPTGNEQF
TRBV14	ASSPRGTGGGYT
TRBV10-3	AIRRDRGSTEAF
TRBV18	ASSPVMVQGGTEAF
TRBV9	ASSPGRGNTEAF
TRBV29-1	SAGDLPEQY
TRBV6-5	ASLERIEQY
TRBV29-1	SVEKGRPRDNEQF
TRBV20-1	SASLGPTNEKLF
TRBV5-1	ASWRIMNTEAF
TRBV30	ACTGSNYGYT
TRBV27	ASSWGQPQH
TRBV3-1/TRBV3-2	ASSSGGGPGDTQY
TRBV7-9	ASSTWDSPEQF
TRBV21-1	ASSLRTVSSYEQY
TRBV27	ASSLSSTAGPGELF
TRBV5-1	ASSLEGSGGSFYGYT
TRBV7-8	ASSLVTPGEFSGNTIY
TRBV5-4	ASTTTKDRGYEQY
TRBV6-1	ASSEARQGGTEAF
TRBV15	ATSRDMAGREPQH
TRBV20-1	SATENEAF
TRBV10-3	AISESRSSPLH
TRBV24-1	ATSKSSGGYNEQF
TRBV29-1	SVGAGTFYEQY
TRBV7-2	ASSPRSGQGNTEAF
TRBV12-3/TRBV12-4	ASTRASEAF
TRBV2	ASGETGIGEAF
TRBV9	ASSVWDSPTDTQY
TRBV6-6	ASSYSGGNTIY
TRBV5-4	ASSPRPGDVYGYT